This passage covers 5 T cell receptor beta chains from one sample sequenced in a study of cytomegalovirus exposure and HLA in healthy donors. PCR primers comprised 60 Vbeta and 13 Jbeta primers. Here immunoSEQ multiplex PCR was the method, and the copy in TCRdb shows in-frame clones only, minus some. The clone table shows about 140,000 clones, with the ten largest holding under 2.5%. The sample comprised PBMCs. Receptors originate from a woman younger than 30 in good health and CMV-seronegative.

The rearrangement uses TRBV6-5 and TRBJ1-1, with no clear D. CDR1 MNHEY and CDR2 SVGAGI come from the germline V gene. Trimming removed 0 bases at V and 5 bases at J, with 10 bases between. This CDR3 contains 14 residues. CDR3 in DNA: TGTGCCAGCAGTTACTCTTTAAGAGGAACTGAAGCTTTCTTT. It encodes CASSYSLRGTEAFF.

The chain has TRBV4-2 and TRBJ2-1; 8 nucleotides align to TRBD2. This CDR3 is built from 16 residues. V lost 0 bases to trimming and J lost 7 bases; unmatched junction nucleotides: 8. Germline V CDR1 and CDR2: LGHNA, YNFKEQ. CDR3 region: CASSQDPAGARNEQFF. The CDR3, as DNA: TGTGCCAGCAGCCAAGACCCAGCGGGAGCGAGGAATGAGCAGTTCTTC.

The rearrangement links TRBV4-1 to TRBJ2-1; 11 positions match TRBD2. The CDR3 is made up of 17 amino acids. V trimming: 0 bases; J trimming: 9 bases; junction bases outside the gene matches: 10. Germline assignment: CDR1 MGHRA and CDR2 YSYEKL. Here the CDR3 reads CASSQESSGRYDTEQFF. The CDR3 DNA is TGCGCCAGCAGCCAAGAATCTAGCGGGAGGTATGATACTGAGCAGTTCTTC.

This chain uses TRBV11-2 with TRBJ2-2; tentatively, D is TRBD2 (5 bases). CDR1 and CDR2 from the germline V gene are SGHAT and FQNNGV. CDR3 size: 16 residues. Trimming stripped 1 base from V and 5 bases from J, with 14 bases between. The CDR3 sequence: CASSLGSLGVTGELFF. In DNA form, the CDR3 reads TGTGCCAGCAGCTTAGGAAGTCTCGGGGTAACCGGGGAGCTGTTTTTT.

The CDR3: CAWSRDRVYNEQFF. CDR3 DNA sequence: TGTGCCTGGAGCCGGGACAGGGTTTACAATGAGCAGTTCTTC. The chain is built from TRBV30 and TRBJ2-1, with 9 positions matching TRBD1. Germline CDR1 is GTSNPN and CDR2 is SVGIG (reference sequence). V shed 3 bases and J 4 bases; nucleotides not matched to a gene: 4. CDR3 size: 14 residues.